This entry features one T cell receptor beta chain sequence. The sample comes from a study of memory CD4+ T cells and cytomegalovirus serostatus. The sort gate was single viable CD3+CD4+CD8-CD45RO+ cells for memory CD4+ T cells. Profiled with immunoSEQ multiplex PCR; TCRdb holds only in-frame clones, not every one. The top ten hold almost 0.55% of the sample, which has about 60,000 clones, around three quarters seen once. V lost 3 bases, J lost 0 bases, and 19 bases lay in between. Germline values: CDR1 SGHRS, CDR2 YFSETQ. The CDR3 sequence is 18 residues long. This receptor was taken from an adult in good health and CMV-seronegative. Some clones in this sample may be carry-over from other donors' samples. V gene TRBV5-1 combines with J gene TRBJ2-1; possible D gene TRBD2, 5 bases. Input material: memory CD4+ T cells from blood. CDR3 in amino acids: CASSSGRGLAASYNEQFF. The CDR3 nucleotides read TGCGCCAGCAGCTCGGGCCGAGGTCTAGCTGCCTCCTACAATGAGCAGTTCTTC.